The clone carrying this T cell receptor (beta chain) was detected many times. What it recognizes is unknown. The CDR3 spans 16 residues. Unmatched junction bases numbered 2, after V lost 4 bases and J lost 2 bases. The sample comes from a study of T-cell reconstitution after alpha-beta-depleted transplantation in children. Study-level results: Approximately two months post-transplant, alpha-beta T cells reportedly originated from several hundred expanded graft clones.

A TCRbeta library incorporating unique molecular identifiers was prepared. From the PCR reads, TCRdb called clonotypes with MiXCR, one entry per CDR3 protein. This table has fewer than 350,000 distinct CDR3 sequences, around a tenth appearing once. The J gene is TRBJ2-3, the V gene TRBV12-3 or TRBV12-4; 14 bases are shared with TRBD2. The input for sequencing was PBMCs, taken before TCRalphabeta/CD19-depleted stem cell transplant. This receptor was identified in a boy under two years old with acute myeloid leukemia, due to receive a stem cell transplant. The CDR3 DNA reads as TGTGCCAGCAGTTGGGGACTAGCGGGGGTCACAGATACGCAGTATTTT. This gives the protein CASSWGLAGVTDTQYF.